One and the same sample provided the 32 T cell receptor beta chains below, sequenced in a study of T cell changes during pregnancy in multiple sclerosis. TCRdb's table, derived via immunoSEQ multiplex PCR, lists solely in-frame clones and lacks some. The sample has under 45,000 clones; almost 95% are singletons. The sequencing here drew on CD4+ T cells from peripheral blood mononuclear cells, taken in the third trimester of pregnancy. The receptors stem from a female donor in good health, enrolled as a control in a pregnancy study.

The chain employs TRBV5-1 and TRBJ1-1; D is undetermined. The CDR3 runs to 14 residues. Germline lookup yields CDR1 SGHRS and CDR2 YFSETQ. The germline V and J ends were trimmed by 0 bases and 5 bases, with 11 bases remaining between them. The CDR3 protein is CASSLERRETEAFF. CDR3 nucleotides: TGCGCCAGCAGCTTGGAGAGGAGGGAGACTGAAGCTTTCTTT.

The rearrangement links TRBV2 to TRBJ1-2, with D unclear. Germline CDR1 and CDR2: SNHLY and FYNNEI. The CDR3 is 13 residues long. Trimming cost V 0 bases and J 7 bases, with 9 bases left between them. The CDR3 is CASSEAKGGGYTF. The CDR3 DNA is TGTGCCAGCAGTGAAGCGAAGGGAGGTGGCTACACCTTC.

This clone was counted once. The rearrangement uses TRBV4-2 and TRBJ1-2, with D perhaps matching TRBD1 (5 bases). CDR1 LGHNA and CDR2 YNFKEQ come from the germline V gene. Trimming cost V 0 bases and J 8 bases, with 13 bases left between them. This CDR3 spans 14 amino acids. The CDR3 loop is CASSQDRRGRGYTF. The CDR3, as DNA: TGTGCCAGCAGCCAAGATAGGAGGGGTAGAGGCTACACCTTC.

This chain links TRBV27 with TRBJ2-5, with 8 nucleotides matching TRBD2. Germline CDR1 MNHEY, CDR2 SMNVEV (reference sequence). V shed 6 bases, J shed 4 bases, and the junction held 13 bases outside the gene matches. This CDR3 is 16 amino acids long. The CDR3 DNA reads TGTGCCAGCAGCCCGGTGCTCACCGCGGGGGGAGAGACCCAGTACTTC. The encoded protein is CASSPVLTAGGETQYF.

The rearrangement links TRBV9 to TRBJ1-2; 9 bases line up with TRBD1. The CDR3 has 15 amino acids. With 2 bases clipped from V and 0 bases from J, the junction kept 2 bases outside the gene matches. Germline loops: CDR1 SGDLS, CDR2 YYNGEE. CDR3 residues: CASSVGTGTNYGYTF. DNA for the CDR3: TGTGCCAGCAGCGTCGGGACAGGGACTAACTATGGCTACACCTTC.

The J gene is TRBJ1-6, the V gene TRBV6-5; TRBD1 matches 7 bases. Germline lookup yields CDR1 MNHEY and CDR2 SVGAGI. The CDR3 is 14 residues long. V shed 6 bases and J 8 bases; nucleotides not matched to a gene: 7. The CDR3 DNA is TGTGCCAGCAGACCGACAGGGTTGTATTCACCCCTCCACTTT. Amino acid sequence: CASRPTGLYSPLHF.

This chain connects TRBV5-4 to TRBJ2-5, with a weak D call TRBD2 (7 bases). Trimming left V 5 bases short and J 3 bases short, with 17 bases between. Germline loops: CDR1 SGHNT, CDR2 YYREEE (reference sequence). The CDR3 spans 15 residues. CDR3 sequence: CASRERGAGEETQYF. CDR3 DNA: TGTGCCAGCAGGGAAAGGGGGGCGGGGGAAGAGACCCAGTACTTC.

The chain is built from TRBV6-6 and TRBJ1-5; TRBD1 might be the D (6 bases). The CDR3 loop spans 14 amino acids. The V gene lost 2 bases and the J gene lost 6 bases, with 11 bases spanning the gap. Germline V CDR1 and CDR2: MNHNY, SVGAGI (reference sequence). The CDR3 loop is CASSYNGGFQPQHF. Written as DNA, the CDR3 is TGTGCCAGCAGTTACAATGGGGGCTTTCAGCCCCAGCATTTT.

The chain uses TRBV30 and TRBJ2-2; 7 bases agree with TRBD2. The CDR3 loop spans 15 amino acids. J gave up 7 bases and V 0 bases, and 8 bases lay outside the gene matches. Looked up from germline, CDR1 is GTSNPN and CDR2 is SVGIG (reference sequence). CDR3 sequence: CAWSVGGLGVGELFF. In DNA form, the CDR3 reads TGTGCCTGGAGTGTGGGAGGACTAGGGGTCGGGGAGCTGTTTTTT.

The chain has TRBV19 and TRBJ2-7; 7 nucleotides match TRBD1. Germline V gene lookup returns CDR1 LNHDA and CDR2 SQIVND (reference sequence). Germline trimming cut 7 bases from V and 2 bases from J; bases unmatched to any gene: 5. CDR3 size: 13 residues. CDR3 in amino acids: CASKRTGTYEQYF. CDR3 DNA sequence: TGTGCCAGTAAGCGGACAGGAACCTACGAGCAGTACTTC.

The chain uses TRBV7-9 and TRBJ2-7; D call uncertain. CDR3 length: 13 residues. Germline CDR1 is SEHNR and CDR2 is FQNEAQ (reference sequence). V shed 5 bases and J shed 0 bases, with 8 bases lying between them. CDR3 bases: TGTGCCAGCAGCACAACAGCCTCCTACGAGCAGTACTTC. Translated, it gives CASSTTASYEQYF.

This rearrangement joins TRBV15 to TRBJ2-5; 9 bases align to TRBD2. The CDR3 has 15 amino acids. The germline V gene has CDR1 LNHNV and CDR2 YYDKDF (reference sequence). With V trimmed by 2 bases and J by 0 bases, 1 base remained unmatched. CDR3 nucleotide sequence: TGTGCCACCAGCAGACTAGCGGGGTACCAAGAGACCCAGTACTTC. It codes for CATSRLAGYQETQYF.

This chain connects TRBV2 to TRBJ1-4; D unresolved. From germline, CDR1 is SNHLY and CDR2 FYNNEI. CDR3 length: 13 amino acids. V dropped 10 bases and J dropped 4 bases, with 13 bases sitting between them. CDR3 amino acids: CATRREFNEKLFF. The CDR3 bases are TGTGCCACCAGGAGGGAATTTAATGAAAAACTGTTTTTT.

CDR3 DNA sequence: TGTGCCAGCTCACACGGACAGGGAGAGGGTCAGCCCCAGCATTTT. It yields the protein CASSHGQGEGQPQHF. The genes are TRBV18 and TRBJ1-5; 8 bases agree with TRBD1. There are 15 residues in the CDR3. Germline CDR1 KGHSH, CDR2 LQKENI. V was pared by 4 bases and J by 6 bases, with 8 bases of the junction left unmatched.

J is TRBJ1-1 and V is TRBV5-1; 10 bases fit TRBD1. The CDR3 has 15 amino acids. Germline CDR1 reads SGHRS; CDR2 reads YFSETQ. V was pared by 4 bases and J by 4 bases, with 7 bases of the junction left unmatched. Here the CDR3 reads CASSDSGTGVTEAFF. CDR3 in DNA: TGCGCCAGCAGCGACTCCGGGACAGGGGTCACTGAAGCTTTCTTT.

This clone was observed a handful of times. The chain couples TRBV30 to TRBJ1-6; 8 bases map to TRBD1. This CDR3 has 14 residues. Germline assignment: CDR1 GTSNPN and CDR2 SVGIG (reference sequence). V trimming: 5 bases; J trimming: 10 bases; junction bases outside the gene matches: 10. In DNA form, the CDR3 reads TGTGCCTGGGGGTATTCAGGGGGCCGATCACCCCTCCACTTT. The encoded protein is CAWGYSGGRSPLHF.

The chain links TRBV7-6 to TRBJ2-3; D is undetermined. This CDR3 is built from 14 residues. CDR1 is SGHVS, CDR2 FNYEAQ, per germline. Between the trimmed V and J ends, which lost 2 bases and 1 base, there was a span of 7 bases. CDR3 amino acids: CASSLLGRTDTQYF. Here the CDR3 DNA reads TGTGCCAGCAGCTTACTGGGCCGCACAGATACGCAGTATTTT.

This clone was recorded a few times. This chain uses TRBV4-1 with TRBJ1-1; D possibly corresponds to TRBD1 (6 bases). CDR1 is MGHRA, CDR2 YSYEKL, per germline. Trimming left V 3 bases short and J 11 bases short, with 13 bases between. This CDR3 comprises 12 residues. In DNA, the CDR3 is TGCGCCAGCAGCCAGGCCGGACAGCGGGCTTTCTTT. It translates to CASSQAGQRAFF.

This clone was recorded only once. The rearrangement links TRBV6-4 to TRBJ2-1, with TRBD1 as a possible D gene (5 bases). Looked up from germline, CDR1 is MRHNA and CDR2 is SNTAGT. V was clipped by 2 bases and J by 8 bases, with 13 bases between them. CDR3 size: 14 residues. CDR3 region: CASSDGWGQDEQFF. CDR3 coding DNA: TGTGCCAGCAGTGACGGCTGGGGCCAAGATGAGCAGTTCTTC.

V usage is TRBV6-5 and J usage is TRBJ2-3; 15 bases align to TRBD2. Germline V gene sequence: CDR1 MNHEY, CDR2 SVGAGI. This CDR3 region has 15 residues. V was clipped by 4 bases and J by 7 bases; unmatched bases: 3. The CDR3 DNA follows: TGTGCCAGCAGTTTTGGACTAGCGGGAGGGAATACGCAGTATTTT. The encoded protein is CASSFGLAGGNTQYF.

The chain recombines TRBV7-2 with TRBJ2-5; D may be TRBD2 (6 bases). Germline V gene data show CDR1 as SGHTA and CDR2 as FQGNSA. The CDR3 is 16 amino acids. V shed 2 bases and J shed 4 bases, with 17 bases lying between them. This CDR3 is CASSLYLTSFRETQYF. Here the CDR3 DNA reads TGTGCCAGCAGCTTATACCTTACTAGCTTCCGAGAGACCCAGTACTTC.

In DNA form, the CDR3 reads TGTGCCAGCAGTGGACAGGGGGCGAGTGAGGCTGAAGCTTTCTTT. Its translation is CASSGQGASEAEAFF. The chain is built from TRBV7-9 and TRBJ1-1; 11 bases agree with TRBD1. J was trimmed by 6 bases and V by 6 bases; bases with no gene match: 9. Germline loops: CDR1 SEHNR, CDR2 FQNEAQ (reference sequence). This CDR3 region has 15 residues.

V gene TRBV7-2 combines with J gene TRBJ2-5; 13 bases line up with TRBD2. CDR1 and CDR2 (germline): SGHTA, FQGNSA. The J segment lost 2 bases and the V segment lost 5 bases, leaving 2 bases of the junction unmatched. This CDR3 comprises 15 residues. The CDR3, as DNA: TGTGCCAGCAGCCGGGGACTAGCGGGGCAAGAGACCCAGTACTTC. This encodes CASSRGLAGQETQYF.

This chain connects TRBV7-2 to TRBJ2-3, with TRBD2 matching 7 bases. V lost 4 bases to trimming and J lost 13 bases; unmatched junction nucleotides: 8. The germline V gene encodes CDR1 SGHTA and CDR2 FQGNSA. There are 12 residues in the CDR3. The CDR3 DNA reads TGTGCCAGCAGCTCGCCGGGACTAAGGGAGTATTTT. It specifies CASSSPGLREYF.

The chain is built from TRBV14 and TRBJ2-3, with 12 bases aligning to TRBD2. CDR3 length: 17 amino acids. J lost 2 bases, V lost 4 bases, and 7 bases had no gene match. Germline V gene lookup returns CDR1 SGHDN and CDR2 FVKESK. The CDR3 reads CASSRGLAGTSTDTQYF. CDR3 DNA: TGTGCCAGCAGCCGCGGACTAGCGGGGACCTCCACAGATACGCAGTATTTT. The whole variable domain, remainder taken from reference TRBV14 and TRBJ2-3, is EAGVTQFPSHSVIEKGQTVTLRCDPISGHDNLYWYRRVMGKEIKFLLHFVKESKQDESGMPNNRFLAERTGGTYSTLKVQPAELEDSGVYFCASSRGLAGTSTDTQYFGPGTRLTVL.

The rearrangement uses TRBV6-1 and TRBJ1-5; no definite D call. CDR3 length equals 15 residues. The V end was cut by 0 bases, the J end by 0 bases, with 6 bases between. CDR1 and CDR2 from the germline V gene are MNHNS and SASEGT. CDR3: CASSEAPFSNQPQHF. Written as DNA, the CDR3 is TGTGCCAGCAGTGAAGCCCCCTTTAGCAATCAGCCCCAGCATTTT.

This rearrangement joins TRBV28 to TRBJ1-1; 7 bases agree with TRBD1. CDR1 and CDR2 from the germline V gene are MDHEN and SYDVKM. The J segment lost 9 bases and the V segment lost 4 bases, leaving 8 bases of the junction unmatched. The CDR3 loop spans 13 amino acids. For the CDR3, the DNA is TGTGCCAGCAGTTCCTCGGGACAGCAACAAGCTTTCTTT. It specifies CASSSSGQQQAFF.

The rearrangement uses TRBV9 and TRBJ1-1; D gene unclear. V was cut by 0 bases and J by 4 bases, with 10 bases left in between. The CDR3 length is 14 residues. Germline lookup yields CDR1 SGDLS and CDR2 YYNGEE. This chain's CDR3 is CASSVGRVSTEAFF. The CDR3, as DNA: TGTGCCAGCAGCGTAGGGAGGGTCTCCACTGAAGCTTTCTTT.

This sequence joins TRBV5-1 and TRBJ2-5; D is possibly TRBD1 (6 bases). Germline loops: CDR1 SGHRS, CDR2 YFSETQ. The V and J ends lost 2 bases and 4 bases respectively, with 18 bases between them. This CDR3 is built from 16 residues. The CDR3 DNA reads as TGCGCCAGCAGCTTCACGCAGAGGGTAGGGGGAGAGACCCAGTACTTC. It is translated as CASSFTQRVGGETQYF. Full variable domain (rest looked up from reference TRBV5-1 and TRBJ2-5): KAGVTQTPRYLIKTRGQQVTLSCSPISGHRSVSWYQQTPGQGLQFLFEYFSETQRNKGNFPGRFSGRQFSNSRSEMNVSTLELGDSALYLCASSFTQRVGGETQYFGPGTRLLVL.

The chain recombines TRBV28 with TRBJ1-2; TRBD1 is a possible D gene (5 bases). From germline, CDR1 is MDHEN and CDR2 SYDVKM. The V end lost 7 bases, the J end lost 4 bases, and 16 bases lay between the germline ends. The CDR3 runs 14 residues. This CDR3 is CASTVIQGVYGYTF. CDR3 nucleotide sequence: TGTGCCAGCACCGTTATCCAGGGTGTCTATGGCTACACCTTC.

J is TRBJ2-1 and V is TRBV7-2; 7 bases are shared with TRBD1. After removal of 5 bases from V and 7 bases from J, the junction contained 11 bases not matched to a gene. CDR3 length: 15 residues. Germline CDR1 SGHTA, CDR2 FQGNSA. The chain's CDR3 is CASSASRGRGNEQFF. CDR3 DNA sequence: TGTGCCAGCAGCGCGTCCAGGGGCAGGGGGAATGAGCAGTTCTTC.

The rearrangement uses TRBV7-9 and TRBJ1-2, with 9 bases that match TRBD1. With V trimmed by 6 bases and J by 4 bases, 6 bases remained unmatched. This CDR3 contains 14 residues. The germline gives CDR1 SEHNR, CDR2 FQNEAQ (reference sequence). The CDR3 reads CASRGTGNLYGYTF. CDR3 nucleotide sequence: TGTGCCAGCAGGGGGACAGGGAACCTCTATGGCTACACCTTC.